The 30 T cell receptor beta chains reported below all come from one sample, sequenced in a study of beta chain features in type 1 diabetes (dated by TCRdb to the late 2010s). General study outcomes and caveats: Type 1 diabetes patients showed a moderate but significant shortening of TCRB CDR3 length in all four CD4+ subsets.

Their recognized antigens are unknown. Receptor libraries were prepared by the immunoSEQ multiplex PCR assay. The entire isolated RNA was reverse transcribed using the High Capacity cDNA Reverse Transcription Kit, and thus expressed TCRB transcripts were sequenced. TCRdb holds this immuneACCESS table with in-frame rearrangements only. Some clones are missing; in checked studies, unresolved V genes explain under half, and the rest has no known cause. The sample table holds roughly 260,000 clones, of which roughly 20% were seen once. 0.028% of the sample comes from the top ten. The sample consisted of naive CD4+ T cells from blood. The cell subset or site label here, explained by the study, means: true naive CD4+ T cells. The receptor set was obtained from a woman between 35 and 50 years old with type 1 diabetes.

The chain joins TRBV5-1 to TRBJ2-2, with TRBD2 matching 10 bases. The germline CDR1 and CDR2 sequences are SGHRS and YFSETQ. V shed 0 bases and J 4 bases; nucleotides not matched to a gene: 3. This CDR3 comprises 16 residues. The CDR3, as DNA: TGCGCCAGCAGCTTGGGAGGACTAGCGGCCACCGGGGAGCTGTTTTTT. It specifies CASSLGGLAATGELFF.

This chain links TRBV7-3 with TRBJ1-2; 7 bases match TRBD1. Looked up from germline, CDR1 is SGHTA and CDR2 is FQGTGA. V lost 5 bases to trimming and J lost 4 bases; unmatched junction nucleotides: 10. The CDR3 consists of 15 residues. CDR3 sequence reads: CASSPGQPKAYGYTF. CDR3 bases: TGTGCCAGCAGCCCGGGACAGCCCAAGGCCTATGGCTACACCTTC.

This clone was seen a few times. The chain employs TRBV28 and TRBJ2-2, with a possible D match to TRBD2 (6 bases). This CDR3 is 16 amino acids long. The germline V and J ends were trimmed by 7 bases and 7 bases, with 22 bases remaining between them. The germline gives CDR1 MDHEN, CDR2 SYDVKM. The CDR3 reads CASTSWASAGGGELFF. In nucleotides, the CDR3 is TGTGCCAGCACTTCATGGGCTAGCGCCGGGGGCGGGGAGCTGTTTTTT.

The rearrangement joins TRBV27 to TRBJ2-2, with TRBD1 matching over 7 bases. V lost 6 bases, J lost 3 bases, and 4 bases stayed unmatched. This CDR3 region has 14 residues. Germline V lookup: CDR1 MNHEY, CDR2 SMNVEV (reference sequence). CDR3 coding DNA: TGTGCCAGCAGAGGACAGGTTTACACCGGGGAGCTGTTTTTT. This gives the protein CASRGQVYTGELFF.

This clone was counted only a few times. The rearrangement links TRBV5-1 to TRBJ1-2; D is possibly TRBD1 (6 bases). Germline values: CDR1 SGHRS, CDR2 YFSETQ. The ends were cut back, 2 bases at V and 4 bases at J, with 9 bases in the middle. CDR3 length: 13 residues. The CDR3 spells CASSLGQTYGYTF. The CDR3 DNA reads TGCGCCAGCAGCTTAGGACAGACCTATGGCTACACCTTC. Using reference TRBV5-1 and TRBJ1-2 for the parts outside the CDR3, the full variable domain is KAGVTQTPRYLIKTRGQQVTLSCSPISGHRSVSWYQQTPGQGLQFLFEYFSETQRNKGNFPGRFSGRQFSNSRSEMNVSTLELGDSALYLCASSLGQTYGYTFGSGTRLTVV.

The V call is TRBV19, the J call TRBJ2-1; 9 bases fit TRBD1. Germline trimming cut 5 bases from V and 5 bases from J; bases unmatched to any gene: 7. Germline CDR1 and CDR2: LNHDA and SQIVND (reference sequence). The length of the CDR3 is 15 residues. In DNA form, the CDR3 reads TGTGCCAGTAGTGGACCGGGACAGGGTAACAATGAGCAGTTCTTC. Translated, it gives CASSGPGQGNNEQFF.

V gene TRBV7-3 combines with J gene TRBJ1-1; possibly TRBD1 for D (5 bases). Germline-derived CDR1 and CDR2 are SGHTA and FQGTGA. The CDR3 is 13 residues long. Trimming stripped 3 bases from V and 4 bases from J, with 9 bases between. The CDR3 region has the DNA TGTGCCAGCAGCTTTGGTGGGGCCACTGAAGCTTTCTTT. It codes for CASSFGGATEAFF.

This clone has only a few counts. The gene calls are TRBV30 and TRBJ1-3; D is unclear. CDR1 and CDR2 (germline): GTSNPN, SVGIG (reference sequence). This CDR3 region has 13 residues. The CDR3 coding sequence is TGTGCTTCTCCGGGGTCCTCTGGAAACACCATATATTTT. As protein: CASPGSSGNTIYF.

This clone has only a few counts. The chain joins TRBV7-9 to TRBJ1-5, with no clear D. Germline CDR1 SEHNR, CDR2 FQNEAQ (reference sequence). The CDR3 is made up of 12 amino acids. V was pared by 5 bases and J by 2 bases, with 4 bases between. The CDR3 sequence: CASSGGNQPQHF. Written as DNA, the CDR3 is TGTGCCAGCAGCGGAGGCAATCAGCCCCAGCATTTT.

This clone has only a few counts. The gene calls are TRBV7-7 and TRBJ2-1; 8 nucleotides agree with TRBD2. The V and J ends lost 3 bases and 5 bases, in that order; junction bases with no gene match: 3. The CDR3 is 14 amino acids. Germline values: CDR1 SSHAT, CDR2 FNYEAQ (reference sequence). Here the CDR3 reads CASSLSGRNNEQFF. In nucleotides, the CDR3 is TGTGCCAGCAGCTTGAGCGGGAGAAACAATGAGCAGTTCTTC.

This clone was recorded a few times. The chain has TRBV18 and TRBJ1-1, with a possible D match to TRBD1 (6 bases). Trimming stripped 5 bases from V and 1 base from J, with 11 bases between. The CDR3 is 14 amino acids. Germline assignment: CDR1 KGHSH and CDR2 LQKENI. DNA of the CDR3: TGTGCCAGCTCAGAGTCAGGGGAGAACACTGAAGCTTTCTTT. Translating it yields CASSESGENTEAFF.

V gene TRBV5-1 combines with J gene TRBJ2-5; possible D gene TRBD2, 6 bases. From germline, CDR1 is SGHRS and CDR2 YFSETQ. Trimming left V 3 bases short and J 5 bases short, with 11 bases between. The CDR3 loop spans 13 amino acids. The CDR3 loop reads CASSSGLTETQYF. CDR3 bases: TGCGCCAGCAGCTCCGGACTAACTGAGACCCAGTACTTC.

CDR3 in DNA: TGTGCCAGCAGTTCTCCGCCGGGAGGGGGGAATTCACCCCTCCACTTT. Translation gives CASSSPPGGGNSPLHF. The chain uses TRBV28 and TRBJ1-6; a possible D gene is TRBD1 (6 bases). The V end lost 4 bases, the J end lost 7 bases, and 17 bases lay between the germline ends. The germline V gene encodes CDR1 MDHEN and CDR2 SYDVKM. This CDR3 spans 16 amino acids.

This clone was counted a few times. J is TRBJ1-1 and V is TRBV30; D possibly corresponds to TRBD1 (5 bases). The germline V and J ends were trimmed by 4 bases and 3 bases, with 9 bases remaining between them. Germline V CDR1 and CDR2: GTSNPN, SVGIG (reference sequence). The CDR3 length is 12 residues. The CDR3 DNA is TGTGCCTGGACCACGGGGGACACTGAAGCTTTCTTT. It specifies CAWTTGDTEAFF.

V is TRBV19 and J is TRBJ2-1; 10 nucleotides match TRBD1. After removal of 5 bases from V and 9 bases from J, the junction contained 13 bases not matched to a gene. The CDR3 runs 16 residues. The germline V gene has CDR1 LNHDA and CDR2 SQIVND (reference sequence). DNA of the CDR3: TGTGCCAGTAGTGTCCAGGGCGGACAGGGGGGGGGTGAGCAGTTCTTC. Translation gives CASSVQGGQGGGEQFF.

This clone has just a few counts. The chain recombines TRBV30 with TRBJ2-2; 8 positions agree with TRBD1. CDR3 length equals 16 residues. Germline V lookup: CDR1 GTSNPN, CDR2 SVGIG (reference sequence). Germline trimming cut 0 bases from V and 6 bases from J; bases unmatched to any gene: 9. The CDR3 loop is CAWSVPDRAFPGELFF. CDR3 DNA sequence: TGTGCCTGGAGTGTACCGGACAGGGCCTTCCCCGGGGAGCTGTTTTTT.

This chain connects TRBV9 to TRBJ2-7, with D possibly being TRBD2 (5 bases). Trimming took off 0 bases at V and 2 bases at J, with 12 bases between the two ends. CDR1 SGDLS and CDR2 YYNGEE come from the germline V gene. The CDR3 is made up of 15 amino acids. CDR3 bases: TGTGCCAGCAGCGTAGATTCCACTAGGGCCTACGAGCAGTACTTC. Translated: CASSVDSTRAYEQYF. The entire variable domain, with the rest obtained from reference TRBV9 and TRBJ2-7, is as follows: DSGVTQTPKHLITATGQRVTLRCSPRSGDLSVYWYQQSLDQGLQFLIQYYNGEERAKGNILERFSAQQFPDLHSELNLSSLELGDSALYFCASSVDSTRAYEQYFGPGTRLTVT.

In its sample, this clone was seen a few times. The chain carries TRBV13 and TRBJ1-1; tentative D call: TRBD1 (5 bases). Between the trimmed V and J ends, which lost 7 bases and 1 base, there was a span of 13 bases. Germline-derived CDR1 and CDR2 are PRHDT and FYEKMQ (reference sequence). The CDR3 is made up of 14 amino acids. The CDR3: CASTPGESNTEAFF. The CDR3 region has the DNA TGTGCCAGCACCCCGGGGGAGTCGAACACTGAAGCTTTCTTT.

The V and J genes are TRBV25-1 and TRBJ2-5, with TRBD2 as a possible D gene (6 bases). Germline V gene lookup returns CDR1 MGHDK and CDR2 SYGVNS. The ends were cut back, 5 bases at V and 4 bases at J, with 17 bases in the middle. The CDR3 is 15 residues long. The CDR3 region is CASSPRGRSRETQYF. The CDR3 DNA is TGTGCCAGCAGTCCCCGGGGGAGGAGCCGAGAGACCCAGTACTTC.

This clone was recorded a few times. Other nucleotide sequences from this sample produce the same CDR3. The rearrangement links TRBV29-1 to TRBJ1-2; D is perhaps TRBD1 (5 bases). The CDR3 loop spans 10 amino acids. Trimming pared 4 bases from V and 7 bases from J, leaving 7 bases between. Germline CDR1 SQVTM, CDR2 ANQGSEA. The CDR3 bases are TGCAGCGTTGGGGGGGGTGGCTACACCTTC. It codes for CSVGGGGYTF.

The chain uses TRBV5-1 and TRBJ2-1, with 11 bases fitting TRBD2. The CDR3 is made up of 15 amino acids. Germline V gene lookup returns CDR1 SGHRS and CDR2 YFSETQ. Trimming removed 2 bases from V and 3 bases from J; junction bases left unmatched: 1. The chain's CDR3 is CASSLGTSGYNEQFF. The DNA for the CDR3 is TGCGCCAGCAGCTTAGGGACTAGCGGCTACAATGAGCAGTTCTTC.

The rearrangement joins TRBV23-1 to TRBJ2-5, with TRBD1 matching over 7 bases. TRBV23-1 is flagged as an ORF with uncertain function. The CDR3 loop spans 15 amino acids. V lost 6 bases to trimming and J lost 2 bases; unmatched junction nucleotides: 9. The CDR3 loop reads CASSLPGTEQETQYF. CDR3 nucleotides: TGCGCCAGCAGCCTCCCCGGGACAGAGCAAGAGACCCAGTACTTC.

This clone was seen a few times. This rearrangement joins TRBV5-1 to TRBJ2-3; D is possibly TRBD1 (6 bases). The CDR3 runs to 15 residues. V lost 4 bases and J lost 0, with 12 bases in between. Germline V CDR1 and CDR2: SGHRS, YFSETQ. As DNA, the CDR3 is TGCGCCAGCAGCAATTCGACAGGTAGCACAGATACGCAGTATTTT. Encoded protein: CASSNSTGSTDTQYF.

V gene TRBV5-4 combines with J gene TRBJ2-7, with TRBD2 matching 13 bases. This CDR3 has 16 residues. CDR1 is SGHNT and CDR2 is YYREEE in the germline V gene (reference sequence). Losses at the gene ends were 0 bases for V and 4 bases for J; bases not matched to a gene: 4. CDR3 loop: CASSLEAGLAGYEQYF. DNA for the CDR3: TGTGCCAGCAGCTTGGAAGCGGGACTAGCGGGGTACGAGCAGTACTTC.

The V and J genes are TRBV4-3 and TRBJ2-5, with 9 nucleotides matching TRBD1. Germline V CDR1 and CDR2: LGHNA, YSLEER. The CDR3 is made up of 13 amino acids. Losses at the gene ends were 3 bases for V and 6 bases for J; bases not matched to a gene: 2. The CDR3, as DNA: TGCGCCAGCAGCCACGGACAGGGGAAGACCCAGTACTTC. This codes for CASSHGQGKTQYF.

The rearrangement uses TRBV18 and TRBJ2-7, with D uncertain. Trimming pared 0 bases from V and 1 base from J, leaving 10 bases between. Germline assignment: CDR1 KGHSH and CDR2 LQKENI. The CDR3 spans 15 residues. As DNA, the CDR3 is TGTGCCAGCTCACCACCGTCTGCGGAGTCCTACGAGCAGTACTTC. Its translation is CASSPPSAESYEQYF.

This clone was counted between two and nine times. This chain connects TRBV28 to TRBJ1-6; no definite D call. Trimming took 5 bases from V and 7 from J, leaving 12 bases between them. The CDR3 totals 14 residues. The germline CDR1 and CDR2 sequences are MDHEN and SYDVKM. The CDR3: CASSPRLGNSPLHF. The CDR3 region has the DNA TGTGCCAGCAGTCCCCGACTAGGGAATTCACCCCTCCACTTT.

This clone was seen a handful of times. The J gene is TRBJ1-1, the V gene TRBV4-1, with D hard to call. The V and J ends lost 8 bases and 0 bases respectively, with 7 bases between them. Looked up from germline, CDR1 is MGHRA and CDR2 is YSYEKL. The CDR3 totals 12 residues. In DNA form, the CDR3 reads TGCGCCAGCGGACTCGTGAACACTGAAGCTTTCTTT. Protein product: CASGLVNTEAFF.

This chain joins TRBV30 and TRBJ1-5; 8 positions agree with TRBD1. Germline V CDR1 and CDR2: GTSNPN, SVGIG (reference sequence). The CDR3 runs 16 residues. V lost 2 bases and J lost 4; bases outside the gene matches: 10. Here the CDR3 reads CAWSIPTDRANQPQHF. DNA of the CDR3: TGTGCCTGGAGTATCCCGACGGACAGGGCGAATCAGCCCCAGCATTTT.

The chain links TRBV27 to TRBJ2-5; 7 bases agree with TRBD2. The germline V gene encodes CDR1 MNHEY and CDR2 SMNVEV (reference sequence). Trimming took 6 bases from V and 4 from J; bases not matched to a gene: 11. This CDR3 region has 15 residues. The CDR3 here is CASSVLRGSGETQYF. As DNA, the CDR3 is TGTGCCAGCAGCGTCCTTCGCGGGAGCGGAGAGACCCAGTACTTC.